This T cell receptor (beta chain) derives from a study of blood T cell dynamics during melanoma immunotherapy. At the level of the study: Patients with metastatic melanoma got pembrolizumab or nivolumab-ipilimumab as first-line care.

Overall study findings and caveats: Clones driving repertoire changes may be melanoma-specific or general immune activation.

Noted time point: week 3, after first cycle of checkpoint inhibitor. Sampling occurred pretreatment (T0) and at week 3 (W3), after cycle one of checkpoint blockade. Patients with prior systemic cancer treatment, concomitant immunosuppressants, or other active malignancies were excluded. The method was immunoSEQ multiplex PCR; TCRdb's version includes in-frame clones alone and lacks a portion of them. This table has 5,500 to 9,000 clones, roughly four fifths appearing once. V trimming: 6 bases; J trimming: 7 bases; junction bases outside the gene matches: 5. The germline CDR1 and CDR2 sequences are MNHEY and SMNVEV (reference sequence). CDR3 length equals 13 residues. This clone was seen a handful of times. Its matching antigen is unknown. This sample includes further DNA sequences coding for the same CDR3.

Sequenced here: blood, sampled from a patient treated with checkpoint blockade. The chain employs TRBV27 and TRBJ2-1, with 8 bases lining up with TRBD1. This TCR was sampled from a human donor with melanoma. The CDR3 sequence: CASRTGAVNEQFF. The DNA of the CDR3 is TGTGCCAGCAGGACAGGGGCGGTTAATGAGCAGTTCTTC.